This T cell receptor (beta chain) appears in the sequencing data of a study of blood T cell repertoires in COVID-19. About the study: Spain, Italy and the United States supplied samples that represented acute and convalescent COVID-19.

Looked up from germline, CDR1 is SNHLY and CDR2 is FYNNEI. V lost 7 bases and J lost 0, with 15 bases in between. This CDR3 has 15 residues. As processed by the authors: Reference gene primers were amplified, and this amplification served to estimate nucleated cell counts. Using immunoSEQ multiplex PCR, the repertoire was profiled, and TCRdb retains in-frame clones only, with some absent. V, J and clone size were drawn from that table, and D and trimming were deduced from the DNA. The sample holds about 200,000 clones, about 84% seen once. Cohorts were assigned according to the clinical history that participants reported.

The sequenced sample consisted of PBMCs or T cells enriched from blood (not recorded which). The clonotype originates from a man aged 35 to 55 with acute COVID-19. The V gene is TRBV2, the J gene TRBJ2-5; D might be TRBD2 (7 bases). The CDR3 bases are TGTGCCAGCACCAAGGGGGAGGGAAACCAAGAGACCCAGTACTTC. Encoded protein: CASTKGEGNQETQYF. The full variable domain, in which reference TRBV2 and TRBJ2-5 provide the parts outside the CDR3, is EPEVTQTPSHQVTQMGQEVILRCVPISNHLYFYWYRQILGQKVEFLVSFYNNEISEKSEIFDDQFSVERPDGSNFTLKIRSTKLEDSAMYFCASTKGEGNQETQYFGPGTRLLVL.